One and the same sample provided the 24 T cell receptor beta chains below, sequenced in a study of cytotoxic CD8 clonotypes in ibrutinib-treated CLL. Profiled with immunoSEQ multiplex PCR; TCRdb holds only in-frame clones, not every one. This sample yields over 150,000 clones, of which more than 75% are seen a single time; roughly 2% belongs to the top ten. The specimen was PBMCs, collected after 12 months of ibrutinib treatment. The receptors shown here come from a human donor with chronic lymphocytic leukemia.

The rearrangement joins TRBV6-5 to TRBJ2-4; maybe TRBD1 (6 bases). Germline loops: CDR1 MNHEY, CDR2 SVGAGI. V was cut by 5 bases and J by 4 bases, with 12 bases left in between. The CDR3 spans 14 residues. The CDR3 here is CASSGPGQKNIQYF. In DNA form, the CDR3 reads TGTGCCAGCAGTGGGCCGGGACAAAAAAACATTCAGTACTTC.

This clone was seen a single time. The V call is TRBV9, the J call TRBJ1-2; TRBD1 agrees at 10 bases. V lost 3 bases to trimming and J lost 2 bases; unmatched junction nucleotides: 7. The CDR3 has 16 amino acids. From germline, CDR1 is SGDLS and CDR2 YYNGEE. The CDR3: CASSAGQGTGNYGYTF. CDR3 coding DNA: TGTGCCAGCAGCGCGGGACAGGGGACAGGAAACTATGGCTACACCTTC. The full variable domain, with the rest looked up from reference TRBV9 and TRBJ1-2, is DSGVTQTPKHLITATGQRVTLRCSPRSGDLSVYWYQQSLDQGLQFLIQYYNGEERAKGNILERFSAQQFPDLHSELNLSSLELGDSALYFCASSAGQGTGNYGYTFGSGTRLTVV.

The chain employs TRBV7-9 and TRBJ2-3; TRBD1 matches 11 bases. The CDR3 has 16 residues. CDR1 and CDR2 from the germline V gene are SEHNR and FQNEAQ (reference sequence). The V and J ends lost 0 bases and 11 bases, in that order; junction bases with no gene match: 10. DNA for the CDR3: TGTGCCAGCAGCTTAGCTCCGGGACAGGGGGATTATGGGCAGTATTTT. Residues: CASSLAPGQGDYGQYF.

This clone has a single count. Other DNA sequences within the sample encode an identical CDR3. CDR3 in DNA: TGTGCCAGCTCACCAGGGTTGAACACCGGGGAGCTGTTTTTT. Protein sequence: CASSPGLNTGELFF. The J gene is TRBJ2-2, the V gene TRBV18; D is unresolved. Germline loops: CDR1 KGHSH, CDR2 LQKENI. V was clipped by 2 bases and J by 1 base, with 5 bases between them. CDR3 length: 14 residues.

This clone has only one observation. V gene TRBV18 combines with J gene TRBJ1-5; 9 bases are shared with TRBD1. This CDR3 is 15 amino acids long. Germline V gene sequence: CDR1 KGHSH, CDR2 LQKENI. Trimming removed 4 bases from V and 2 bases from J; junction bases left unmatched: 3. The CDR3 DNA is TGTGCCAGCTCACGACAGGGGGTAGGCAATCAGCCCCAGCATTTT. Protein sequence: CASSRQGVGNQPQHF.

This chain links TRBV11-2 with TRBJ2-5, with 10 bases that match TRBD1. Per germline, CDR1 SGHAT and CDR2 FQNNGV. Trimming cost V 6 bases and J 5 bases; bases outside gene matches: 9. The CDR3 extends over 15 amino acids. The CDR3 region is CASRRPGQGMETQYF. In nucleotides, the CDR3 is TGTGCCAGCAGACGACCGGGACAGGGGATGGAGACCCAGTACTTC.

This chain joins TRBV11-3 and TRBJ2-5; tentative D call: TRBD2 (5 bases). The germline V gene encodes CDR1 SGHNT and CDR2 YENEEA. V was pared by 4 bases and J by 7 bases, with 7 bases between. The CDR3 totals 11 residues. DNA for the CDR3: TGTGCCAGCAGCTCCGGAGGGACCCAGTACTTC. Protein: CASSSGGTQYF.

The chain links TRBV7-2 to TRBJ1-2; D remains ambiguous. From germline, CDR1 is SGHTA and CDR2 FQGNSA. V was trimmed by 3 bases and J by 2 bases, leaving 13 bases between them. The CDR3 is made up of 15 amino acids. The CDR3 here is CASSFSPDVNYGYTF. The CDR3 nucleotides read TGTGCCAGCAGCTTCTCTCCCGACGTAAACTATGGCTACACCTTC.

The chain employs TRBV6-6 and TRBJ2-3; D possibly corresponds to TRBD2 (7 bases). CDR3 length equals 14 residues. Germline loops: CDR1 MNHNY, CDR2 SVGAGI (reference sequence). Here the CDR3 DNA reads TGTGCGATCCACGGCGGGGGCCTCACAGATACGCAGTATTTT. Translated: CAIHGGGLTDTQYF.

The CDR3 sequence: CASSATSGGQETQYF. The DNA of the CDR3 is TGTGCCAGCTCAGCGACTAGCGGGGGCCAAGAGACCCAGTACTTC. The chain has TRBV18 and TRBJ2-5; 12 positions match TRBD2. Trimming cost V 5 bases and J 1 base; bases outside gene matches: 2. CDR3 size: 15 residues. Germline CDR1 reads KGHSH; CDR2 reads LQKENI.

This clone has a single count. The V gene is TRBV12-1, the J gene TRBJ1-2; the table's TRBD1 call for D was not verified on the DNA. TRBV12-1 corresponds to a pseudogene. This CDR3 has 16 amino acids. The CDR3 loop reads CASSIRDRGQNYGYTF. DNA of the CDR3: TGTGCCAGCAGCATCCGGGACAGGGGCCAAAACTATGGCTACACCTTC.

The chain carries TRBV15 and TRBJ2-7; no definite D call. V lost 0 bases, J lost 2 bases, and 5 bases lay in between. The CDR3 consists of 13 residues. From germline, CDR1 is LNHNV and CDR2 YYDKDF (reference sequence). The CDR3 is CATSRDPTYEQYF. The CDR3 DNA is TGTGCCACCAGCAGAGACCCCACCTACGAGCAGTACTTC.

This clone was seen a handful of times. J is TRBJ1-2 and V is TRBV28, with a tentative D call TRBD1 (5 bases). V was cut by 8 bases and J by 7 bases, with 17 bases left in between. The CDR3 loop spans 13 amino acids. Germline V gene sequence: CDR1 MDHEN, CDR2 SYDVKM. As DNA, the CDR3 is TGTGCCAGCGGGTCCGGGGCCGGGCCTGGCTACACCTTC. Residues: CASGSGAGPGYTF.

This clone occurred a few times. The V call is TRBV5-1, the J call TRBJ2-1; D is possibly TRBD1 (6 bases). The CDR3 is 13 residues long. The germline V gene encodes CDR1 SGHRS and CDR2 YFSETQ. V shed 5 bases and J shed 7 bases, with 13 bases lying between them. CDR3 protein: CASRPWGHNEQFF. The CDR3, as DNA: TGCGCCAGCAGGCCCTGGGGGCATAATGAGCAGTTCTTC.

The rearrangement uses TRBV5-4 and TRBJ2-1; D gene ambiguous. This CDR3 spans 15 amino acids. Looked up from germline, CDR1 is SGHNT and CDR2 is YYREEE (reference sequence). V was clipped by 4 bases and J by 5 bases, with 16 bases between them. The CDR3 nucleotides read TGTGCCAGCAGCCCCCTGGAAACCTACAACAATGAGCAGTTCTTC. This gives the protein CASSPLETYNNEQFF.

This clone has only one observation. The chain couples TRBV6-5 to TRBJ2-7; maybe TRBD1 (5 bases). Trimming left V 7 bases short and J 3 bases short, with 7 bases between. The CDR3 is made up of 11 amino acids. Per the germline V gene, CDR1 is MNHEY and CDR2 is SVGAGI. CDR3 nucleotides: TGTGCCAGCAAAGACAGCTACGAGCAGTACTTC. It yields the protein CASKDSYEQYF.

This clone came up a few times. This chain uses TRBV25-1 with TRBJ2-7; no clear D gene. Trimming cost V 4 bases and J 3 bases, with 4 bases left between them. The germline CDR1 and CDR2 sequences are MGHDK and SYGVNS. This CDR3 contains 11 residues. CDR3 DNA: TGTGCCAGCAGTGCCAACTACGAGCAGTACTTC. It encodes CASSANYEQYF.

This chain links TRBV28 with TRBJ1-2, with 8 positions matching TRBD1. The CDR3 loop spans 13 amino acids. Per the germline V gene, CDR1 is MDHEN and CDR2 is SYDVKM. V trimming: 6 bases; J trimming: 4 bases; junction bases outside the gene matches: 4. The CDR3 nucleotides read TGTGCCAGCAGCCGAGGACAGGGCTATGGCTACACCTTC. Translating it yields CASSRGQGYGYTF.

This clone was observed once. The rearrangement links TRBV7-3 to TRBJ1-2; tentative D call: TRBD1 (6 bases). Between the trimmed V and J ends, which lost 1 base and 0 bases, there was a span of 9 bases. CDR3 length equals 15 residues. CDR1 and CDR2 from the germline V gene are SGHTA and FQGTGA. The CDR3 sequence: CASSLNQGPNYGYTF. Here the CDR3 DNA reads TGTGCCAGCAGCTTAAATCAGGGGCCTAACTATGGCTACACCTTC.

CDR3 in amino acids: CASSIQGPETQYF. In DNA form, the CDR3 reads TGTGCCAGTAGTATCCAAGGGCCGGAGACCCAGTACTTC. The chain joins TRBV19 to TRBJ2-5; D unresolved. V lost 3 bases and J lost 5, with 10 bases in between. The germline V gene has CDR1 LNHDA and CDR2 SQIVND (reference sequence). CDR3 size: 13 residues.

In its sample, this clone was seen many times. The chain couples TRBV7-9 to TRBJ1-4; D perhaps matches TRBD1 (5 bases). V gave up 5 bases and J gave up 6 bases, with 16 bases separating them. The length of the CDR3 is 15 residues. Germline values: CDR1 SEHNR, CDR2 FQNEAQ (reference sequence). The CDR3 DNA is TGTGCCAGCAGCCGTGGGGGATCCGGCGATGAAAAACTGTTTTTT. Protein: CASSRGGSGDEKLFF. Complete variable domain (other parts from reference TRBV7-9 and TRBJ1-4): DTGVSQNPRHKITKRGQNVTFRCDPISEHNRLYWYRQTLGQGPEFLTYFQNEAQLEKSRLLSDRFSAERPKGSFSTLEIQRTEQGDSAMYLCASSRGGSGDEKLFFGSGTQLSVL.

The CDR3 loop is CASTGTSGGYEQFF. CDR3 coding DNA: TGTGCCAGCACCGGGACTAGCGGGGGCTATGAGCAGTTCTTC. The chain combines TRBV6-6 with TRBJ2-1; 14 nucleotides align to TRBD2. CDR1 is MNHNY and CDR2 is SVGAGI in the germline V gene (reference sequence). The CDR3 extends over 14 amino acids. V lost 7 bases to trimming and J lost 8 bases; unmatched junction nucleotides: 4.

This sequence joins TRBV5-1 and TRBJ2-1; TRBD2 might be the D (6 bases). Germline assignment: CDR1 SGHRS and CDR2 YFSETQ. Between the trimmed V and J ends, which lost 3 bases and 6 bases, there was a span of 16 bases. This CDR3 contains 15 residues. The CDR3 DNA follows: TGCGCCAGCAGCTCCAATTCCGGGGGAGCCAATGAGCAGTTCTTC. It is translated as CASSSNSGGANEQFF.

V usage is TRBV18 and J usage is TRBJ2-6; D might be TRBD1 (5 bases). Germline assignment: CDR1 KGHSH and CDR2 LQKENI. Deletions cut 1 base from V and 0 bases from J, with 10 bases between. CDR3 length: 17 residues. This CDR3 reads CASSPLGHFSGANVLTF. Here the CDR3 DNA reads TGTGCCAGCTCACCACTTGGACACTTCTCTGGGGCCAACGTCCTGACTTTC.